This TCR beta chain was sequenced in a study of Tregs in tolerant kidney transplant recipients. Findings and caveats of the study: Few patients were studied, so findings need validation in larger groups.

In the case of this clone: Its antigen remains unknown.

CDR3 length equals 16 residues. Germline V CDR1 and CDR2: LGHNA, YSLEER. The junction had 9 bases not matched to a gene; V was cut back by 0 bases and J by 6 bases. Data came from immunoSEQ multiplex PCR; TCRdb stores just in-frame clones and leaves some out. This table has roughly 14,000 clones, around nine tenths appearing once. This receptor was identified in a human donor in good health. Sequenced sample: CD8+ T cells from blood. The chain combines TRBV4-3 with TRBJ2-7, with 9 bases fitting TRBD2. This chain's CDR3 is CASSQDVAGGWVEQYF. The CDR3 nucleotides read TGCGCCAGCAGCCAAGATGTTGCGGGGGGGTGGGTCGAGCAGTACTTC.